Described below is a single T cell receptor beta chain sequence and its context. Its antigen remains unidentified. Trimming cost V 5 bases and J 6 bases, with 16 bases left between them. This CDR3 comprises 15 residues. Germline loops: CDR1 LNHDA, CDR2 SQIVND (reference sequence). Some clones are missing from TCRdb's copy, which holds only in-frame ones; the method was immunoSEQ multiplex PCR. This sample has over 20,000 clones, with 65% to 80% found just once. The data belong to a study of PD-1 blockade in classical Hodgkin lymphoma. Overall study: Patients were infused with nivolumab 3 mg/kg every 2 weeks. Overall study findings and caveats: The repertoire differences lack a defined cause, possibly disease activity or prior therapy. TCR diversity rose significantly by C4D1 in CD4+ but not CD8+ cells. Healthy donors reportedly exceeded newly diagnosed patients in baseline TCR diversity.

Indicated time point: cycle 4 day 1 (C4D1), after 6 weeks of nivolumab. All patients experienced relapse after autologous stem cell transplantation, and brentuximab vedotin exposure was variable. This TCR was sampled from a human donor with classical Hodgkin lymphoma. The chain recombines TRBV19 with TRBJ2-2; D ambiguous. The sample here was peripheral blood mononuclear cells (PBMCs), taken before the fourth cycle of nivolumab. The CDR3 DNA reads as TGTGCCAGTAGTGCAAGAGCCATGGCGGCCGGGGAGCTGTTTTTT. It codes for CASSARAMAAGELFF.